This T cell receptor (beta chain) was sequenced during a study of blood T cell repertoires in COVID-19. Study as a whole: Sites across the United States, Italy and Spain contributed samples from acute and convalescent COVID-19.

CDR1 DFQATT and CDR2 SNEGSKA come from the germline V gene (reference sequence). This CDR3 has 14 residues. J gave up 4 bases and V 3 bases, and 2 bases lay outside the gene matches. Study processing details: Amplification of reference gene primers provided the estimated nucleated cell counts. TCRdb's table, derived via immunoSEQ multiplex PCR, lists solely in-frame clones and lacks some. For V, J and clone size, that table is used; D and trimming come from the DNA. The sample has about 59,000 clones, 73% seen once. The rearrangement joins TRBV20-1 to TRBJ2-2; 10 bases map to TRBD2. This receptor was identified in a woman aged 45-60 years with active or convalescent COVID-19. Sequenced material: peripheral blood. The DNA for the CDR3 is TGCAGTGCTAGTACTAGCGGGATCACCGGGGAGCTGTTTTTT. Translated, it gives CSASTSGITGELFF.